The sequence of this T cell receptor (beta chain) was determined in a study of control samples from healthy donors and cancer patients. Here immunoSEQ multiplex PCR was the method, and the copy in TCRdb shows in-frame clones only, minus some. The table includes around 51,000 clones, 80% detected once. The CDR3 loop spans 13 amino acids. Trimming took off 5 bases at V and 7 bases at J, with 15 bases between the two ends. Germline-derived CDR1 and CDR2 are SGHNT and YENEEA. The chain uses TRBV11-3 and TRBJ2-7; D remains ambiguous. Sequenced input: blood. The TCR sequence derives from a man aged 65 to 85 in good health. In DNA form, the CDR3 reads TGTGCCAGCAGCCTACAATATGAAGGGGAGCAGTACTTC. This sequence encodes CASSLQYEGEQYF.